A selection of T cell receptor beta chains follows, all from one sample in a study of CD8 T cells in Susac syndrome. TCRdb independently ran MiXCR on the immunoSEQ multiplex PCR reads; one entry per CDR3 protein. The data hold some 170,000 distinct CDR3 sequences, with about 94% observed a single time. The sequencing input was CD4+ T cells from PBMCs. The receptors stem from a human donor with Susac syndrome. Both conserved end residues are part of each CDR3. Each record gives: V gene, clone size, J gene, D gene, CDR3 DNA, CDR3 protein. A D gene is named only where the DNA matches it firmly. For some rows the clone size is stated as once, few or many, or as a class when expanded; others skip it.

TRBV7-2	-	TRBJ2-5	TRBD1	TGTGCCAGCAGCTCGCCGGGACAGAAAGAGACCCAGTACTTC	CASSSPGQKETQYF
TRBV30	-	TRBJ1-6	TRBD1	TGTGCCTGGACGATACGGGGACAGGCGACGACGTCCTATAATTCACCCCTCCACTTT	CAWTIRGQATTSYNSPLHF
TRBV30	-	TRBJ1-2	-	TGTGCCTGGAGTCCACAGGTGGCTGTGGGCTACACCTTC	CAWSPQVAVGYTF
TRBV7-2	-	TRBJ1-5	-	TGTGCCAGCAGCTTAGAATCCGCAAATCAGCCCCAGCATTTT	CASSLESANQPQHF
TRBV29-1	-	TRBJ1-2	TRBD1	TGCAGCCTTCAAGCCCCGACAGGGGTTGGTTTGGGCTACACCTTC	CSLQAPTGVGLGYTF
TRBV20-1	-	TRBJ1-3	-	TGCAGTGCTAGAGATCCCAGAGACTCTGGAAACACCATATATTTT	CSARDPRDSGNTIYF
TRBV29-1	-	TRBJ2-2	TRBD2	TGCAGCGTTGTTGCTAGCGGGGGGACCGGGGAGCTGTTTTTT	CSVVASGGTGELFF
TRBV20-1	-	TRBJ2-1	-	TGCAGTGCTAGGGGTAGCGTTTTCTACAATGAGCAGTTCTTC	CSARGSVFYNEQFF
TRBV29-1	-	TRBJ2-3	-	TGCAGCCTAGATCGTGACATACACACAGATACGCAGTATTTT	CSLDRDIHTDTQYF
TRBV20-1	-	TRBJ2-5	-	TGCAGTGCTAGGAAGACGGGCCGTTTTTGGGGAACCCAGTACTTC	CSARKTGRFWGTQYF
TRBV20-1	-	TRBJ1-5	-	TGCAGTGCTAGATCGGGGGAGAGTCAGCCCCAGCATTTT	CSARSGESQPQHF
TRBV29-1	few	TRBJ1-1	-	TGCAGCGTTGAGGAGACAGGGAACACTGAAGCTTTCTTT	CSVEETGNTEAFF
TRBV11-2	-	TRBJ2-7	TRBD2	TGTGCCAGCGGGGGGACTAGCGGGTCCTACGAGCAGTACTTC	CASGGTSGSYEQYF